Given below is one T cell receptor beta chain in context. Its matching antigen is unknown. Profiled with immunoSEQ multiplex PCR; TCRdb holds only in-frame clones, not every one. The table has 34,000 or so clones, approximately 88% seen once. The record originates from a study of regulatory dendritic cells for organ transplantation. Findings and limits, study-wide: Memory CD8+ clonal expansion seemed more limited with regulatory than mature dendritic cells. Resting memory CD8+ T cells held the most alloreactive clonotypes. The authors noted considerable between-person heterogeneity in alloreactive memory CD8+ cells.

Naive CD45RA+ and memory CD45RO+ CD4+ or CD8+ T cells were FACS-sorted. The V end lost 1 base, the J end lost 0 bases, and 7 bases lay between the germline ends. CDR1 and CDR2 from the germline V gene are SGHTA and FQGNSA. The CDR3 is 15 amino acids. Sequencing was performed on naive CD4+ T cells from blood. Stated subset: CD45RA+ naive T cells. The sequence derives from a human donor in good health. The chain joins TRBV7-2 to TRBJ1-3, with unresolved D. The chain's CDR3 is CASSLGSVSGNTIYF. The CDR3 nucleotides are TGTGCCAGCAGCTTAGGCAGCGTCTCTGGAAACACCATATATTTT.